One sample yielded the 10 T cell receptor beta chains listed below, sequenced in a study of T cell clonality in common variable immunodeficiency. Study-wide results and caveats: Common variable immunodeficiency TCR beta sequences reportedly had fewer deletions and N-nucleotide insertions.

No antigen is known for these receptors. Clones were sequenced by immunoSEQ multiplex PCR, and TCRdb holds only the in-frame ones, with some missing. The specimen gives about 18,000 clones without singletons; the ten biggest hold more than 2%. The specimen was peripheral blood mononuclear cells. All receptors derive from a human donor with common variable immunodeficiency.

As concerns this clone: The read ends 3 residues early relative to the CDR3; the germline J gene fills the gap. J is TRBJ2-5 and V is TRBV11-2, with 7 nucleotides matching TRBD1. V lost 5 bases, J lost 7 bases, and 7 bases stayed unmatched. CDR3 length: 13 residues. CDR1 is SGHAT, CDR2 FQNNGV, per germline. CDR3 bases read: TGTGCCAGCAGCCAGACAGGGTCGGGGACC. Residues: CASSQTGSGT. The whole CDR3 protein is CASSQTGSGTQYF.

This clone has ten or more counts. The read ends 3 residues early relative to the CDR3; the germline J gene fills the gap. This chain links TRBV5-5 with TRBJ2-7, with TRBD1 identical over 10 bases. The CDR3 has 15 amino acids. The germline CDR1 and CDR2 sequences are SGHKS and YYEKEE (reference sequence). V lost 5 bases and J lost 2; bases outside the gene matches: 7. The sequenced CDR3 bases are TGTGCCAGCAGATTTCCGGGACAGGGGACCTACGAG. This translates into CASRFPGQGTYE. The full CDR3 protein is CASRFPGQGTYEQYF.

This clone occurred many times. Read coverage stops 3 residues before the CDR3 terminus; the germline J gene supplies the remainder. The V gene is TRBV2, the J gene TRBJ2-1, with a tentative D call TRBD2 (6 bases). Germline lookup yields CDR1 SNHLY and CDR2 FYNNEI. V lost 6 bases, J lost 6 bases, and 9 bases lay in between. This CDR3 spans 12 amino acids. Partial CDR3 DNA: TGTGCCAGCAGGGAGGAGGGCAATGAG. This gives the protein CASREEGNE. The whole CDR3 sequence reads CASREEGNEQFF.

There are many counts of this clone. The sequenced CDR3 bases are TGCGCCAGCAGCTTGGAGCAAAACAGGGGAGGTGAGACC. It codes for CASSLEQNRGGET. The complete CDR3 sequence is CASSLEQNRGGETQYF. The rearrangement links TRBV5-1 to TRBJ2-5, with a possible D match to TRBD1 (7 bases). The observed sequence ends 3 residues before the CDR3 terminus, with the missing tail filled in from the germline J gene. V lost 0 bases, J lost 5 bases, and 17 bases lay in between. The CDR3 spans 16 residues. Germline V gene data show CDR1 as SGHRS and CDR2 as YFSETQ.

In this sample, this clone turned up many times. The CDR3 DNA, read in part, is TGTGCCTCCTCATGGTCGACAGATAGCACAGATACG. The encoded protein is CASSWSTDSTDT. The CDR3 as a whole reads CASSWSTDSTDTQYF. V gene TRBV6-4 combines with J gene TRBJ2-3; TRBD1 might be the D (5 bases). The CDR3 extends 3 residues past the end of the read, so its final part is completed from the germline J gene. CDR3 length: 15 amino acids. The germline gives CDR1 MRHNA, CDR2 SNTAGT. V lost 11 bases and J 0 bases, leaving 18 bases between the germline ends.

Many counts were recorded for this clone. The sequence runs out 3 residues before the end of the CDR3; the remainder is reconstructed from the germline J gene. This rearrangement joins TRBV7-6 to TRBJ2-1; unclear D gene. The CDR3 spans 15 residues. Germline V gene sequence: CDR1 SGHVS, CDR2 FNYEAQ. Deletions cut 2 bases from V and 0 bases from J, with 8 bases between. This CDR3 reads CASSLLETSYNEQFF. Incomplete CDR3 DNA: TGTGCCAGCAGCTTACTAGAGACCTCCTACAATGAG.

This clone was counted ten times or more. The read ends 3 residues shy of where the CDR3 ends; the end is completed using the germline J gene. The rearrangement links TRBV3-1 (or the pseudogene TRBV3-2) to TRBJ1-5; 8 bases line up with TRBD1. V dropped 5 bases and J dropped 7; count of bases not matched to a gene: 7. CDR3 length: 14 amino acids. Germline lookup yields CDR1 LGHDT and CDR2 YNNKEL (reference sequence). The part of the CDR3 DNA that was read is TGTGCCAGCAGCGCGGGACAGGCGGTCCAGCCC. As protein: CASSAGQAVQP. The CDR3 in full is CASSAGQAVQPQHF.

The sample holds a few counts of this clone. The read ends 3 residues before the CDR3 terminus; that terminus is restored from the germline J gene. This chain joins TRBV29-1 and TRBJ2-7; 8 positions agree with TRBD2. V lost 3 bases, J lost 6 bases, and 7 bases stayed unmatched. Per the germline V gene, CDR1 is SQVTM and CDR2 is ANQGSEA. CDR3 length equals 13 residues. The CDR3 DNA, read in part, is TGCAGCGTTGATTCACTAGCGGCTGGCGAG. It specifies CSVDSLAAGE. The complete CDR3 reads CSVDSLAAGEQYF.

In this sample, this clone turned up many times. The DNA ends 3 residues before the CDR3 does, and the rest of the CDR3 is filled in from the germline J gene. The chain is built from TRBV19 and TRBJ1-1; D is undetermined. The CDR3 loop spans 13 amino acids. Trimming removed 6 bases from V and 3 bases from J, with 11 bases in between. Germline lookup yields CDR1 LNHDA and CDR2 SQIVND (reference sequence). The CDR3 DNA, read in part, is TGTGCCAGTAGCCCTGGGCGGGACACTGAA. It yields the protein CASSPGRDTE. The whole CDR3 protein is CASSPGRDTEAFF. The variable domain in full, completed from reference TRBV19 and TRBJ1-1, reads DGGITQSPKYLFRKEGQNVTLSCEQNLNHDAMYWYRQDPGQGLRLIYYSQIVNDFQKGDIAEGYSVSREKKESFPLTVTSAQKNPTAFYLCASSPGRDTEAFFGQGTRLTVV.

This clone was seen ten or more times. The read stops 3 residues short of the end of the CDR3; the missing end is completed from the germline J gene. This sequence joins TRBV6-1 and TRBJ2-2, with 7 bases identical to TRBD1. The CDR3 runs 13 residues. CDR1 is MNHNS, CDR2 SASEGT, per germline. Trimming at V came to 3 bases and at J to 7 bases, leaving 2 bases not matched to a gene. Partial CDR3 DNA: TGTGCCAGCAGTGACTACAGGGGCGGGGAG. Its translation is CASSDYRGGE. In full, the CDR3 reads CASSDYRGGELFF.